This TCR beta chain was sequenced during a study of cytomegalovirus exposure and HLA in healthy donors. PCR primers comprised 60 Vbeta and 13 Jbeta primers. Original analysis: In a later analysis, about 9.9 million of 60 million to 80 million unique beta chains occurred in at least two donors. Assay: immunoSEQ multiplex PCR; the TCRdb copy retains only in-frame clones and omits some. That table furnishes V, J and clone size, whereas the DNA furnished D and trimming. The sample has 130,000 or so clones, roughly four fifths seen once. This clone was observed a few times. With 0 bases clipped from V and 6 bases from J, the junction kept 2 bases outside the gene matches. The CDR3 runs to 14 residues. The germline CDR1 and CDR2 sequences are SGHTA and FQGNSA.

The specimen sequenced was PBMCs. The sequence was collected from a woman aged 40-49 years in good health and CMV-seronegative. The chain is built from TRBV7-2 and TRBJ2-7; 10 nucleotides match TRBD2. The CDR3 spells CASSLASGRIEQYF. CDR3 DNA sequence: TGTGCCAGCAGCTTAGCTAGCGGGAGGATCGAGCAGTACTTC.